The 3 T cell receptor beta chains presented below share a single source sample, sequenced in a study of cytomegalovirus exposure and HLA in healthy donors. PCR primers comprised 60 Vbeta and 13 Jbeta primers. Profiling relied on immunoSEQ multiplex PCR, and the TCRdb table lists in-frame clones only, not all of them. The sample contains 160,000 or so clones, roughly 80% of which appear only once. Sample: PBMCs. Receptor source: a woman in her forties or fifties in good health and CMV-seronegative.

The chain uses TRBV7-2 and TRBJ2-3; 7 bases agree with TRBD2. CDR1 is SGHTA and CDR2 is FQGNSA in the germline V gene. This CDR3 has 15 residues. V lost 5 bases and J lost 0; bases outside the gene matches: 5. DNA of the CDR3: TGTGCCAGCAGCCTTAGCGGGTATAGCACAGATACGCAGTATTTT. As protein: CASSLSGYSTDTQYF.

The CDR3 region has the DNA TGTGCCAGCCAAGGGGTCAGCTCTGGAAACACCATATATTTT. Its protein is CASQGVSSGNTIYF. The chain has TRBV28 and TRBJ1-3; perhaps TRBD1 as D (5 bases). V was cut by 8 bases and J by 0 bases, with 11 bases left in between. The CDR3 consists of 14 residues. Looked up from germline, CDR1 is MDHEN and CDR2 is SYDVKM. The full variable domain, with the rest looked up from reference TRBV28 and TRBJ1-3, is DVKVTQSSRYLVKRTGEKVFLECVQDMDHENMFWYRQDPGLGLRLIYFSYDVKMKEKGDIPEGYSVSREKKERFSLILESASTNQTSMYLCASQGVSSGNTIYFGEGSWLTVV.

J is TRBJ1-2 and V is TRBV11-2; maybe TRBD1 (6 bases). The V end was cut by 5 bases, the J end by 4 bases, with 14 bases between. The CDR3 extends over 14 amino acids. CDR1 and CDR2 from the germline V gene are SGHAT and FQNNGV. The CDR3 DNA follows: TGTGCCAGCAGCGAACCGGGACAATTCTATGGCTACACCTTC. Translated: CASSEPGQFYGYTF.